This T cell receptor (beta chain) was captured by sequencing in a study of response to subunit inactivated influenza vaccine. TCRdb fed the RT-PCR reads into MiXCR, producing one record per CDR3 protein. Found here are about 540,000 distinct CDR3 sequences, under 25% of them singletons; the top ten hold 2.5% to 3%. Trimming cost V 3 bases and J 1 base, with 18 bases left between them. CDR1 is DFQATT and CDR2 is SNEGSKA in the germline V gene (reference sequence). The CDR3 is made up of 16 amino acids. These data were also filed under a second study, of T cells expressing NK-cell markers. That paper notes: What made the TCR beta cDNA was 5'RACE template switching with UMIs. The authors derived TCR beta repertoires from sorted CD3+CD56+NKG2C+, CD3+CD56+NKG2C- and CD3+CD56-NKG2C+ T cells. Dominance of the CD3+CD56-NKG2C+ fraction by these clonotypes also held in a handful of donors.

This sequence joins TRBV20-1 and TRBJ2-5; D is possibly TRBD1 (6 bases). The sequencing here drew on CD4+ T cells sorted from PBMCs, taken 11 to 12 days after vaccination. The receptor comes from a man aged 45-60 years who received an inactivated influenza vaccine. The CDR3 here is CSASFPLDRTQETQYF. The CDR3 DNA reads TGCAGTGCTAGTTTTCCTTTGGACAGAACCCAAGAGACCCAGTACTTC.